Presented here are 29 T cell receptor beta chains from one specimen sequenced in a study of T cell repertoires in cytomegalovirus infection. TCRdb recomputed calls from the reads with MiXCR, one row per CDR3 protein. The table lists some 920,000 distinct CDR3 sequences, around 29% of them singletons. Their antigens are not known. The sequences come from cultured CD8+ T cells from PBMCs, collected from culture after CMV antigen stimulation. The receptors stem from a human donor in good health (CMV status not recorded). Some clones in this sample may be carry-over from other donors' samples.

This chain uses TRBV12-3 or TRBV12-4 with TRBJ2-2; 7 bases fit TRBD2. The junction had 6 bases not matched to a gene; V was cut back by 9 bases and J by 5 bases. This CDR3 region has 13 residues. The DNA for the CDR3 is TGTGCCAGGACCGGACTAGGGACCGGGGAGCTGTTTTTT. Amino acids: CARTGLGTGELFF.

This clonotype was found a few times. The chain uses TRBV28 and TRBJ2-3; D perhaps matches TRBD1 (6 bases). The V gene's germline CDR1 is MDHEN and CDR2 SYDVKM. The ends were cut back, 6 bases at V and 0 bases at J, with 16 bases in the middle. The CDR3 contains 16 residues. The DNA of the CDR3 is TGTGCCAGCAGCCACCACAGGGATACTAGCACAGATACGCAGTATTTT. Encoded protein: CASSHHRDTSTDTQYF.

The sample holds a few counts of this clonotype. The chain recombines TRBV6-1 with TRBJ1-4, with 10 bases matching TRBD1. The CDR3 length is 13 residues. V lost 8 bases and J lost 10; bases outside the gene matches: 7. Germline V gene lookup returns CDR1 MNHNS and CDR2 SASEGT. CDR3 DNA sequence: TGTGCCAGCCGGACAGGGGGGATCTCAAAACTGTTTTTT. Residues: CASRTGGISKLFF.

The chain links TRBV3-1 to TRBJ2-1, with D uncertain. The CDR3 is made up of 16 amino acids. Germline V gene data show CDR1 as LGHDT and CDR2 as YNNKEL (reference sequence). Trimming took off 0 bases at V and 0 bases at J, with 9 bases between the two ends. CDR3 amino acids: CASSQETRVSYNEQFF. The DNA of the CDR3 is TGTGCCAGCAGCCAAGAGACAAGGGTCTCCTACAATGAGCAGTTCTTC.

The gene calls are TRBV13 and TRBJ2-7; the D gene could be TRBD1 or TRBD2 (6 bases each). Germline V gives CDR1 PRHDT, CDR2 FYEKMQ (reference sequence). V shed 3 bases and J shed 3 bases, with 12 bases lying between them. This CDR3 has 14 residues. The chain's CDR3 is CASSLRGAVYEQYF. The CDR3 bases are TGTGCCAGCAGCTTGAGGGGGGCCGTCTACGAGCAGTACTTC. The variable domain in full, completed from reference TRBV13 and TRBJ2-7, reads AAGVIQSPRHLIKEKRETATLKCYPIPRHDTVYWYQQGPGQDPQFLISFYEKMQSDKGSIPDRFSAQQFSDYHSELNMSSLELGDSALYFCASSLRGAVYEQYFGPGTRLTVT.

The table lists this clonotype with many counts. The chain joins TRBV10-3 to TRBJ1-1, with 7 bases aligning to TRBD1. V dropped 6 bases and J dropped 1; count of bases not matched to a gene: 2. The CDR3 runs to 13 residues. Germline V gene data show CDR1 as ENHRY and CDR2 as SYGVKD. The CDR3 loop is CAIRGDRNTEAFF. DNA of the CDR3: TGTGCCATCAGGGGGGACAGGAACACTGAAGCTTTCTTT.

This clonotype occurred a few times. This sequence joins TRBV7-9 and TRBJ1-1; D may be TRBD1 (6 bases). This CDR3 contains 13 residues. The germline V and J ends were trimmed by 3 bases and 8 bases, with 13 bases remaining between them. Germline V lookup: CDR1 SEHNR, CDR2 FQNEAQ (reference sequence). The CDR3 DNA reads as TGTGCCAGCAGCTTGGCAGGGGCGTTAGAAGCTTTCTTT. This codes for CASSLAGALEAFF. Together with reference TRBV7-9 and TRBJ1-1, the CDR3 gives the full variable domain: DTGVSQNPRHKITKRGQNVTFRCDPISEHNRLYWYRQTLGQGPEFLTYFQNEAQLEKSRLLSDRFSAERPKGSFSTLEIQRTEQGDSAMYLCASSLAGALEAFFGQGTRLTVV.

The rearrangement links TRBV7-6 to TRBJ1-6; 8 bases align to TRBD1. Trimming removed 2 bases from V and 10 bases from J; junction bases left unmatched: 7. CDR3 length equals 15 residues. Germline CDR1 is SGHVS and CDR2 is FNYEAQ. In DNA, the CDR3 is TGTGCCAGCAGCTTAAACGCAGGGGGCAACTCACCCCTCCACTTT. Encoded protein: CASSLNAGGNSPLHF. The full variable domain, its missing parts supplied by reference TRBV7-6 and TRBJ1-6, is GAGVSQSPRYKVTKRGQDVALRCDPISGHVSLYWYRQALGQGPEFLTYFNYEAQQDKSGLPNDRFSAERPEGSISTLTIQRTEQRDSAMYRCASSLNAGGNSPLHFGNGTRLTVT.

CDR3: CASHTGNNEQFF. As DNA, the CDR3 is TGTGCCAGCCACACAGGGAACAATGAGCAGTTCTTC. The rearrangement uses TRBV2 and TRBJ2-1; D possibly corresponds to TRBD1 (6 bases). The CDR3 consists of 12 residues. The V end lost 8 bases, the J end lost 5 bases, and 10 bases lay between the germline ends. The V gene's germline CDR1 is SNHLY and CDR2 FYNNEI.

This clonotype was seen repeatedly, ten times or more. CDR3 loop: CASSRNSAGGPFNEQFF. CDR3 in DNA: TGTGCCAGTAGTAGAAATTCCGCGGGGGGACCTTTTAATGAGCAGTTCTTC. This rearrangement joins TRBV19 to TRBJ2-1; 8 nucleotides agree with TRBD2. The V and J ends lost 4 bases and 7 bases, in that order; junction bases with no gene match: 15. This CDR3 comprises 17 residues. Germline V gene sequence: CDR1 LNHDA, CDR2 SQIVND (reference sequence).

This clonotype showed up just once. A read error may produce the germline difference seen at one junction end. The rearrangement uses TRBV7-6 and TRBJ2-5; D is unresolved. This CDR3 has 15 amino acids. Per the germline V gene, CDR1 is SGHVS and CDR2 is FNYEAQ. Written as DNA, the CDR3 is TGTGCCAGCAGCTTAGCGCTGGACCTCGGAGAGACCCAGTGCTTC. Amino acid sequence: CASSLALDLGETQCF.

The rearrangement links TRBV15 to TRBJ2-7; a possible D gene is TRBD2 (5 bases). The CDR3 is 15 amino acids. V was cut by 4 bases and J by 0 bases, with 13 bases left in between. Looked up from germline, CDR1 is LNHNV and CDR2 is YYDKDF (reference sequence). In DNA form, the CDR3 reads TGTGCCACCAGCAATTTAGGGAGCCCCTCCTACGAGCAGTACTTC. This sequence encodes CATSNLGSPSYEQYF.

Ten or more counts support this clonotype. J is TRBJ1-1 and V is TRBV7-2; 9 bases map to TRBD1. With 3 bases clipped from V and 8 bases from J, the junction kept 7 bases outside the gene matches. Germline V gene data show CDR1 as SGHTA and CDR2 as FQGNSA. This CDR3 contains 14 residues. This CDR3 is CASSFPGQGFEAFF. CDR3 nucleotide sequence: TGTGCCAGCAGCTTCCCGGGACAGGGCTTCGAAGCTTTCTTT. The complete variable domain, with remaining parts taken from reference TRBV7-2 and TRBJ1-1, reads GAGVSQSPSNKVTEKGKDVELRCDPISGHTALYWYRQSLGQGLEFLIYFQGNSAPDKSGLPSDRFSAERTGGSVSTLTIQRTQQEDSAVYLCASSFPGQGFEAFFGQGTRLTVV.

The J gene is TRBJ2-1, the V gene TRBV12-5; TRBD2 matches at 13 bases. Germline CDR1 and CDR2: LGHNT and FRNRAP. V was pared by 6 bases and J by 0 bases, with 8 bases of the junction left unmatched. This CDR3 has 18 amino acids. Written as DNA, the CDR3 is TGTGCTAGTGGCCCGACTAGCGGGGGGCCTCGCTCCTACAATGAGCAGTTCTTC. Translation gives CASGPTSGGPRSYNEQFF. The variable domain in full, with the rest retrieved from reference TRBV12-5 and TRBJ2-1, is DARVTQTPRHKVTEMGQEVTMRCQPILGHNTVFWYRQTMMQGLELLAYFRNRAPLDDSGMPKDRFSAEMPDATLATLKIQPSEPRDSAVYFCASGPTSGGPRSYNEQFFGPGTRLTVL.

This chain links TRBV27 with TRBJ1-4, with 7 bases that match TRBD1. CDR1 is MNHEY, CDR2 SMNVEV, per germline (reference sequence). This CDR3 spans 15 amino acids. The CDR3 sequence is CASSPGGQGNEKLFF. For the CDR3, the DNA is TGTGCTAGCTCGCCAGGGGGACAAGGGAATGAAAAACTGTTTTTT.

V and J are TRBV11-1 and TRBJ2-1; perhaps D is TRBD1 or TRBD2 (6 bases each). Germline CDR1 and CDR2: SGHAT and FQDESV (reference sequence). The CDR3 loop spans 16 amino acids. The V and J ends lost 8 bases and 13 bases respectively, with 30 bases between them. The CDR3 region has the DNA TGTGCCAGCTCCGGGGGCGGTAGCGGCGATCCAATACAACAGTTCTTC. This gives the protein CASSGGGSGDPIQQFF.

This clonotype turned up a few times. V is TRBV7-4 and J is TRBJ2-1; a weak D match, TRBD2 (7 bases). Germline V CDR1 and CDR2: SGHVT, SQSDAQ. The CDR3 is made up of 16 amino acids. Trimming left V 10 bases short and J 9 bases short, with 28 bases between. CDR3 coding DNA: TGTGCCACTTCGGGGGGCCCCCAGCCCCTGGACGGTGAGCAGTTCTTC. Protein sequence: CATSGGPQPLDGEQFF.

This clonotype was observed a few times. The CDR3 DNA is TGTGCCAGCTCACCACCGGGGACAGGGACAGGCGATGAGCAGTTCTTC. Translation: CASSPPGTGTGDEQFF. The chain combines TRBV18 with TRBJ2-1; TRBD1 matches at 9 bases. The germline gives CDR1 KGHSH, CDR2 LQKENI. Trimming removed 0 bases from V and 8 bases from J; junction bases left unmatched: 8. The CDR3 sequence is 16 residues long.

This clonotype came up many times. This chain uses TRBV7-4 with TRBJ2-7; 8 bases are shared with TRBD1. Germline V gene data show CDR1 as SGHVT and CDR2 as SQSDAQ. J lost 2 bases, V lost 1 base, and 7 bases had no gene match. The CDR3 runs to 16 residues. The CDR3 here is CASSLVGGQVPYEQYV. The CDR3 DNA is TGTGCCAGCAGCTTAGTCGGGGGACAGGTCCCCTACGAGCAGTACGTC.

The chain has TRBV4-1 and TRBJ2-7; D unclear. Per the germline V gene, CDR1 is MGHRA and CDR2 is YSYEKL. The V end was cut by 0 bases, the J end by 0 bases, with 15 bases between. The CDR3 sequence is 17 residues long. The CDR3 spells CASSQDQNRRSSYEQYF. The CDR3 bases are TGCGCCAGCAGCCAAGATCAAAACAGAAGGAGCTCCTACGAGCAGTACTTC.

This clonotype was seen a few times. The chain recombines TRBV7-9 with TRBJ1-5, with 7 positions matching TRBD1. The CDR3 has 15 residues. Germline V gives CDR1 SEHNR, CDR2 FQNEAQ (reference sequence). The junction had 11 bases not matched to a gene; V was cut back by 5 bases and J by 7 bases. This chain's CDR3 is CASSRGPGTSQPQHF. The DNA for the CDR3 is TGTGCCAGCAGCAGGGGGCCCGGGACGTCGCAGCCCCAGCATTTT.

This clonotype appeared a single time. V is TRBV14 and J is TRBJ2-2; D not certain. The germline gives CDR1 SGHDN, CDR2 FVKESK. CDR3 size: 13 residues. Between the trimmed V and J ends, which lost 3 bases and 6 bases, there was a span of 8 bases. CDR3 nucleotide sequence: TGTGCCAGCAGCCACCACAGCGCCGGGGAGCTGTTTTTT. Its translation: CASSHHSAGELFF.

This chain links TRBV4-1 with TRBJ2-1; D remains ambiguous. The CDR3 extends over 16 amino acids. Per germline, CDR1 MGHRA and CDR2 YSYEKL. Trimming removed 4 bases from V and 6 bases from J, with 19 bases in between. CDR3 sequence (DNA): TGCGCCAGCAGCCTAAGGACCGGACCCAACCCCAATGAGCAGTTCTTC. Amino acid sequence: CASSLRTGPNPNEQFF.

This clonotype has ten or more counts. V and J are TRBV7-2 and TRBJ2-7; D not resolved. V was pared by 5 bases and J by 2 bases, with 10 bases between. The germline gives CDR1 SGHTA, CDR2 FQGNSA. This CDR3 contains 13 residues. This CDR3 reads CASSPGSPYEQYV. CDR3 DNA sequence: TGTGCCAGCAGCCCCGGGTCCCCCTACGAGCAGTACGTC.

The rearrangement links TRBV15 to TRBJ2-6; no definite D call. Germline V gives CDR1 LNHNV, CDR2 YYDKDF (reference sequence). Trimming stripped 0 bases from V and 2 bases from J, with 14 bases between. The CDR3 spans 18 residues. CDR3 DNA: TGTGCCACCAGCAGAGAGGGCCCTCCTCATGCTGGGGCCAACGTCCTGACTTTC. It encodes CATSREGPPHAGANVLTF.

The J gene is TRBJ1-5, the V gene TRBV6-5; the D is unclear. Germline CDR1 and CDR2: MNHEY and SVGAGI. Trimming took 8 bases from V and 0 from J, leaving 14 bases between them. This CDR3 is 15 amino acids long. The CDR3 bases are TGTGCCAGCCGGTTCTCGATAGATAGCAATCAGCCCCAGCATTTT. Translated: CASRFSIDSNQPQHF.

This clonotype was recorded at least ten times. The genes are TRBV12-3 or TRBV12-4 and TRBJ2-7; 8 positions match TRBD2. The CDR3 totals 15 residues. V was clipped by 5 bases and J by 0 bases; unmatched bases: 6. The CDR3 region is CASSPRGARSYEQYF. CDR3 in DNA: TGTGCCAGCAGTCCGCGGGGGGCCCGCTCCTACGAGCAGTACTTC.

A single count supports this clonotype. The V call is TRBV24-1, the J call TRBJ2-2, with no clear D. V gave up 4 bases and J gave up 3 bases, with 11 bases separating them. The CDR3 loop spans 15 amino acids. Germline V gene lookup returns CDR1 KGHDR and CDR2 SFDVKD. DNA for the CDR3: TGTGCCACCAGTGACTCTAAAAGGGACACCGGGGAGCTGTTTTTT. Residues: CATSDSKRDTGELFF.

V and J are TRBV6-6 and TRBJ1-5, with D maybe TRBD1 (5 bases). CDR3 size: 15 residues. The germline gives CDR1 MNHNY, CDR2 SVGAGI (reference sequence). Trimming pared 5 bases from V and 0 bases from J, leaving 11 bases between. The CDR3 region is CASSHRWNSNQPQHF. The CDR3 region has the DNA TGTGCCAGCAGTCACAGGTGGAATAGCAATCAGCCCCAGCATTTT.